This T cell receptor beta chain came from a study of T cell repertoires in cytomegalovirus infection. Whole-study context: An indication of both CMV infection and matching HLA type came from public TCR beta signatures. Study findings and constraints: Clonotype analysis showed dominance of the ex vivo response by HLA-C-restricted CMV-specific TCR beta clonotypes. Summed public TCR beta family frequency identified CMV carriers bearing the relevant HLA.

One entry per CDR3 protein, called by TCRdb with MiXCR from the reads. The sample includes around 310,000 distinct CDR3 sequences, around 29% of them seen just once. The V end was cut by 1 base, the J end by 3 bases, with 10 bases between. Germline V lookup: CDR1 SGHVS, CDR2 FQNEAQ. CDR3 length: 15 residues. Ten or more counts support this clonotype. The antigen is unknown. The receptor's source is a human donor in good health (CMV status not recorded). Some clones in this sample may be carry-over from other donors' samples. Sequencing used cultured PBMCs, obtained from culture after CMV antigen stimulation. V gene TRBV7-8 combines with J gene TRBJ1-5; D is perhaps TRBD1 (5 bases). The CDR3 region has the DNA TGTGCCAGCAGCTTAGTAAGGGGCTCCAATCAGCCCCAGCATTTT. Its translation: CASSLVRGSNQPQHF.